This entry lists 8 T cell receptor beta chains sequenced from one sample in a study of T cells in Graves' hyperthyroidism and ophthalmopathy. What was amplified from RNA transcripts were TCR beta CDR3 regions. Primed by the HTBI set, a first-round RT-PCR was run on the TCR CDR3. TCRdb reprocessed the multiplex PCR reads with MiXCR, giving one entry per CDR3 protein. The sample has about 640,000 distinct CDR3 sequences; 14% are singletons. Material: blood. These receptors all come from a woman in her forties or fifties with Graves' ophthalmopathy.

This clonotype was counted many times. V usage is TRBV7-2 and J usage is TRBJ2-1; D is perhaps TRBD2 (5 bases). Germline CDR1 is SGHTA and CDR2 is FQGNSA. The V end lost 0 bases, the J end lost 0 bases, and 9 bases lay between the germline ends. CDR3 size: 16 residues. This CDR3 reads CASSLAVAGSYNEQFF. CDR3 DNA: TGTGCCAGCAGCTTAGCGGTTGCGGGCTCCTACAATGAGCAGTTCTTC.

This clonotype has a handful of counts. CDR3 nucleotides: TGTGCCAGCAGTTACTGGGACAGGGGGCGTTCCAATGAGCAGTTCTTC. Encoded protein: CASSYWDRGRSNEQFF. The J gene is TRBJ2-1, the V gene TRBV6-2 or TRBV6-3; 12 bases match TRBD1. V was pared by 1 base and J by 6 bases, with 4 bases of the junction left unmatched. The CDR3 is 16 amino acids. Germline V lookup: CDR1 MNHEY, CDR2 SVGEGT.

This clonotype was seen a handful of times. V gene TRBV2 combines with J gene TRBJ1-2; 7 bases align to TRBD1. V dropped 9 bases and J dropped 0; count of bases not matched to a gene: 1. The CDR3 spans 12 residues. The germline CDR1 and CDR2 sequences are SNHLY and FYNNEI. CDR3 nucleotides: TGTGCCAGACAGGGGCCTAACTATGGCTACACCTTC. Protein: CARQGPNYGYTF.

This clonotype was counted many times. The chain links TRBV2 to TRBJ2-1, with 10 bases fitting TRBD2. Germline values: CDR1 SNHLY, CDR2 FYNNEI. V lost 9 bases to trimming and J lost 9 bases; unmatched junction nucleotides: 8. This CDR3 has 13 residues. Written as DNA, the CDR3 is TGTGCCAGTGGACTAGCGGTTAGTGGTGAGCAGTTCTTC. Encoded protein: CASGLAVSGEQFF.

This clonotype was counted ten times or more. The CDR3 protein is CSARGRGLALYEQYF. In nucleotides, the CDR3 is TGCAGTGCTAGAGGGAGGGGACTAGCTTTATACGAGCAGTACTTC. The V call is TRBV20-1, the J call TRBJ2-7; 9 nucleotides match TRBD2. The germline CDR1 and CDR2 sequences are DFQATT and SNEGSKA (reference sequence). V was pared by 1 base and J by 4 bases, with 8 bases of the junction left unmatched. This CDR3 spans 15 amino acids.

A few counts support this clonotype. This rearrangement joins TRBV9 to TRBJ2-5; D gene unclear. There are 14 residues in the CDR3. CDR1 is SGDLS and CDR2 is YYNGEE in the germline V gene. The V gene lost 0 bases and the J gene lost 2 bases, with 8 bases spanning the gap. For the CDR3, the DNA is TGTGCCAGCAGCGTAGAAACGGAACAAGAGACCCAGTACTTC. It translates to CASSVETEQETQYF.

This clonotype has ten or more counts. The chain uses TRBV29-1 and TRBJ2-2; 12 bases fit TRBD2. CDR3 length: 16 residues. With 4 bases clipped from V and 7 bases from J, the junction kept 10 bases outside the gene matches. The V gene's germline CDR1 is SQVTM and CDR2 ANQGSEA. The CDR3 protein is CSVATRTSGTDGELFF. The DNA for the CDR3 is TGCAGCGTTGCAACCCGGACTAGCGGGACGGACGGGGAGCTGTTTTTT.

The sample holds one count of this clonotype. The chain is built from TRBV19 and TRBJ2-7; 14 bases agree with TRBD2. This CDR3 comprises 16 residues. Germline V gene sequence: CDR1 LNHDA, CDR2 SQIVND (reference sequence). J gave up 7 bases and V 4 bases, and 9 bases lay outside the gene matches. CDR3 in amino acids: CASSKTSGRAAREQYF. The CDR3 DNA reads TGTGCCAGTAGTAAGACTAGCGGGAGGGCGGCTAGGGAGCAGTACTTC.